This T cell receptor beta chain was sequenced during a study of T cells in Graves' hyperthyroidism and ophthalmopathy. V gave up 8 bases and J gave up 6 bases, with 15 bases separating them. Germline V lookup: CDR1 SGHKS, CDR2 YYEKEE (reference sequence). There are 13 residues in the CDR3. Many counts were recorded for this clonotype. TCR beta CDR3 regions were amplified from RNA. The HTBI primer set served for first-round RT-PCR of the TCR CDR3. TCRdb ran MiXCR on the multiplex PCR reads and lists one entry per CDR3 protein. The data contain approximately 700,000 distinct CDR3 sequences, roughly 17% of them seen just once; the ten biggest clones take up around 8%.

V and J are TRBV5-5 and TRBJ2-1, with TRBD2 as a possible D gene (5 bases). Sequencing was done on a sample of blood. The receptor's source is a man aged 18 to 30 with Graves' hyperthyroidism. This CDR3 reads CASSVGLPNEQFF. The CDR3 nucleotides read TGTGCCAGTAGCGTCGGTCTCCCCAATGAGCAGTTCTTC.